This passage covers 6 T cell receptor beta chains from one sample sequenced in a study of shared clonotypes between healthy human individuals. Using immunoSEQ multiplex PCR, the repertoire was profiled, and TCRdb retains in-frame clones only, with some absent. This sample yields over a million clones, of which about 84% are seen a single time; around 0.61% belongs to the top ten. The sequencing input was memory CD4+ T cells from PBMCs. Sample subset: CD45RA-negative fraction. The receptors stem from a man in his late teens or twenties in good health. Some clones in this sample may be carry-over from other donors' samples.

The V and J genes are TRBV29-1 and TRBJ2-7, with TRBD2 identical over 7 bases. This CDR3 has 12 residues. The V and J ends lost 4 bases and 3 bases, in that order; junction bases with no gene match: 3. Per the germline V gene, CDR1 is SQVTM and CDR2 is ANQGSEA. CDR3 bases: TGCAGCGTTGGCGGGAGTTTCTACGAGCAGTACTTC. Translated, it gives CSVGGSFYEQYF.

The chain joins TRBV28 to TRBJ2-5; 8 bases map to TRBD1. Germline CDR1 is MDHEN and CDR2 is SYDVKM. Germline trimming cut 6 bases from V and 1 base from J; bases unmatched to any gene: 4. The CDR3 consists of 14 residues. The CDR3 here is CASSMTGAQETQYF. The CDR3 nucleotides are TGTGCCAGCAGCATGACAGGGGCCCAAGAGACCCAGTACTTC.

CDR3 protein: CASSASGTSGTDTQYF. The CDR3, as DNA: TGTGCCAGCAGTGCCTCCGGGACTAGCGGGACAGATACGCAGTATTTT. This chain connects TRBV6-1 to TRBJ2-3; TRBD2 aligns across 12 bases. CDR1 and CDR2 (germline): MNHNS, SASEGT. The CDR3 spans 16 residues. V was clipped by 4 bases and J by 3 bases; unmatched bases: 5.

J is TRBJ2-3 and V is TRBV11-3; TRBD1 aligns across 9 bases. V was pared by 5 bases and J by 1 base, with 4 bases of the junction left unmatched. This CDR3 comprises 15 residues. Germline V gives CDR1 SGHNT, CDR2 YENEEA. The CDR3 coding sequence is TGTGCCAGCAGCATGGGACAGGGAGGCACAGATACGCAGTATTTT. Protein: CASSMGQGGTDTQYF.

The rearrangement uses TRBV30 and TRBJ2-7, with D tentatively TRBD1 (6 bases). V dropped 8 bases and J dropped 1 base, with 15 bases sitting between them. Germline V CDR1 and CDR2: GTSNPN, SVGIG (reference sequence). This CDR3 is built from 13 residues. CDR3 sequence reads: CALKADRSYEQYF. CDR3 coding DNA: TGTGCCCTCAAAGCCGACAGGTCCTACGAGCAGTACTTC. Drawing the rest from reference TRBV30 and TRBJ2-7, the complete variable domain is SQTIHQWPATLVQPVGSPLSLECTVEGTSNPNLYWYRQAAGRGLQLLFYSVGIGQISSEVPQNLSASRPQDRQFILSSKKLLLSDSGFYLCALKADRSYEQYFGPGTRLTVT.

The chain couples TRBV18 to TRBJ1-4; D is uncertain. The CDR3 is 12 amino acids. V lost 3 bases and J 8 bases, leaving 7 bases between the germline ends. Germline lookup yields CDR1 KGHSH and CDR2 LQKENI. The CDR3 nucleotides are TGTGCCAGCTCACCCTCTGTGGAAAAACTGTTTTTT. Residues: CASSPSVEKLFF.